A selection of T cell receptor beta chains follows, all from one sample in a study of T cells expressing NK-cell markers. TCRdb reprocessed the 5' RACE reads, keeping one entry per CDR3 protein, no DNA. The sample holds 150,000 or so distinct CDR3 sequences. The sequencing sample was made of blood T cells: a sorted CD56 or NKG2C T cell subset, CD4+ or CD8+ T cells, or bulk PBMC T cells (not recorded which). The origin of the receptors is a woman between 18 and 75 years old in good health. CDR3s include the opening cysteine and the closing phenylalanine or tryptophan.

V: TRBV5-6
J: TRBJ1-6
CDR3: CASSFNPGHRNNSPLHF

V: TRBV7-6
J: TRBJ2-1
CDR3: CASSSLAGNYNEQFF

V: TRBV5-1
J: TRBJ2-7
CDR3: CASSPSGGVSYEQYF

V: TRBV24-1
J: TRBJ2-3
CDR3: CATSDYRQEGTDTQYF

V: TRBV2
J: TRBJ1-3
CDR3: CASSAGTRAGNTIYF

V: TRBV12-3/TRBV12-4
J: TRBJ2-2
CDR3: CASSFFSRGRFWELFF

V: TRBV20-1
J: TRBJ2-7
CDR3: CSAQRDRGIYEQYF

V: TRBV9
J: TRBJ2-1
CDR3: CASSERDFSNEQFF

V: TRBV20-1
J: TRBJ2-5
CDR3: CSARDPIKGRGTQYF

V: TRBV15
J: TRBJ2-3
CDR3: CATSRDRTVSTDTQYF

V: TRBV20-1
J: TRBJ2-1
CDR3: CSARERQVMHEQFF

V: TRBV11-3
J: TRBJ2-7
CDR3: CASSQGVQGSYEQYF

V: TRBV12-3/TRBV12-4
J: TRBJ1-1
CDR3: CASSRLQGGLKAFF

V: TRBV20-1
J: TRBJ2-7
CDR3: CSARARQFGEQYF

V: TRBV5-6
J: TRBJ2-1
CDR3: CASSVLAGLNEQFF

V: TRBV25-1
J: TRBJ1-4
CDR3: CASSVGRAEEKLFF

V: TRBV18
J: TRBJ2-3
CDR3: CASSPKTNTQYF

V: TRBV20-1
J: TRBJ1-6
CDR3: CSARDRAKGNSPLHF

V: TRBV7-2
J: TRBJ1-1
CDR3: CASSLGLIGATEAFF

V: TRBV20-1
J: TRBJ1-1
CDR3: CSARRSPGTEAFF

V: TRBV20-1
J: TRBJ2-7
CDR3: CSARGQTNYEQYF

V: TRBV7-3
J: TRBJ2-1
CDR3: CASSPRPASGGANEQFF

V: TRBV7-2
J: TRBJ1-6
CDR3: CASSLGTVINSPLHF

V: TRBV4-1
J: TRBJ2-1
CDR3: CASSQGLAGLNEQFF

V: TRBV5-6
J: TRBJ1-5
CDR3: CASSLEKERRSNQPQHF

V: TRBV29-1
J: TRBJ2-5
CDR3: CSVDRRRAGGTQYF

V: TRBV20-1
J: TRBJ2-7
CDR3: CSAISGTGSYEQYF

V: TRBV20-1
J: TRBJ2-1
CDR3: CSAREPGLAGGEQFF

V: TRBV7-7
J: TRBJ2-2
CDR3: CASSLVRGKNTGELFF

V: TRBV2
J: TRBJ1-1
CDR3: CASREKRAISEAFF

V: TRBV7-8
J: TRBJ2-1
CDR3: CASSLANEQFF

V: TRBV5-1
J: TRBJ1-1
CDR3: CASSRVSGLDTEAFF

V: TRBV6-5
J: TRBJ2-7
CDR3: CASSYTGTGAYEQYF

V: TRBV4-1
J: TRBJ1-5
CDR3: CASSLTQGGSQPQHF

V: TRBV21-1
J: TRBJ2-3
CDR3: CASSTQQVTDTQYF

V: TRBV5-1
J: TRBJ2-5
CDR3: CASSVGGASETQYF

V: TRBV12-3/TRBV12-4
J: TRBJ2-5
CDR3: CASRPSGGQETQYF

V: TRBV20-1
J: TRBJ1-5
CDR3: CSARDALSGVDQPQHF

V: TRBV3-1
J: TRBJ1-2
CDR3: CASRRDRGQGNDGYTF

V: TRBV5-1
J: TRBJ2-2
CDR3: CASSSGLHNTGELFF

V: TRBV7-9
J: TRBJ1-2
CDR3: CASNSWSPGDFGYTF

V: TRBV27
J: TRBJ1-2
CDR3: CASSFTVSDGYTF

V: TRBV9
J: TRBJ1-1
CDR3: CASSVAGDTEAFF

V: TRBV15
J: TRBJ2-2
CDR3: CATSRDRGRGTGELFF

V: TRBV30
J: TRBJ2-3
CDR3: CAWSVRGDTQYF

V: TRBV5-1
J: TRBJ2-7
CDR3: CASSLGGLGSSYEQYF

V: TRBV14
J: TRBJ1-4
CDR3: CASSRSGVNEKLFF

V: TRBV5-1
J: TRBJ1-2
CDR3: CASSLAGGYEYGYTF

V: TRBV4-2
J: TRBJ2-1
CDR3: CASSQEKRANNEQFF

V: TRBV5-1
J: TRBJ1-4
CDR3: CASSLRGQRATNEKLFF

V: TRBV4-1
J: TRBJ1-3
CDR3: CASSPRRAGNTIYF

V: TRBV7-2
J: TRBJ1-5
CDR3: CASTEGYSQPQHF

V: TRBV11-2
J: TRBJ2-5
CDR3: CASSLGGAQTQYF

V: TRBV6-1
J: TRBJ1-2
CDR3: CASNPRQGAGYTF

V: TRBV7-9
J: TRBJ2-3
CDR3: CASSLGLAGSTDTQYF

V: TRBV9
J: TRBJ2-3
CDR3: CASSVEPSTDTQYF